This entry lists 29 T cell receptor beta chains sequenced from one sample in a study of memory CD4+ T cells and cytomegalovirus serostatus. Data came from immunoSEQ multiplex PCR; TCRdb stores just in-frame clones and leaves some out. The sample has around 84,000 clones; less than 90% are singletons. Single viable CD3+CD4+CD8-CD45RO+ cells were sorted as the memory CD4+ T cells. Sequencing was carried out using memory CD4+ T cells from blood. Receptors originate from an adult in good health and CMV-seronegative.

This clone was observed a single time. This rearrangement joins TRBV11-3 to TRBJ2-5; 9 bases align to TRBD2. The CDR3 spans 15 residues. The germline V gene encodes CDR1 SGHNT and CDR2 YENEEA. V lost 4 bases, J lost 2 bases, and 5 bases stayed unmatched. The CDR3 DNA follows: TGTGCCAGCAGCTGGGGCAGCGGGGGGCAAGAGACCCAGTACTTC. Its translation is CASSWGSGGQETQYF.

J is TRBJ1-2 and V is TRBV7-9; unclear D gene. CDR3 size: 14 residues. From germline, CDR1 is SEHNR and CDR2 FQNEAQ (reference sequence). The V and J ends lost 5 bases and 5 bases respectively, with 15 bases between them. In DNA form, the CDR3 reads TGTGCCAGCAGCCCGGCCCGGGCGGGGTATGGCTACACCTTC. This sequence encodes CASSPARAGYGYTF.

The chain has TRBV28 and TRBJ1-5, with D hard to call. Trimming left V 4 bases short and J 4 bases short, with 8 bases between. The V gene's germline CDR1 is MDHEN and CDR2 SYDVKM. The CDR3 consists of 13 residues. CDR3 in amino acids: CASSSFRNQPQHF. The CDR3 DNA follows: TGTGCCAGCAGTTCATTTAGGAATCAGCCCCAGCATTTT. Filled out from reference TRBV28 and TRBJ1-5, the complete variable domain reads DVKVTQSSRYLVKRTGEKVFLECVQDMDHENMFWYRQDPGLGLRLIYFSYDVKMKEKGDIPEGYSVSREKKERFSLILESASTNQTSMYLCASSSFRNQPQHFGDGTRLSIL.

The J gene is TRBJ1-2, the V gene TRBV25-1; TRBD1 is a possible D gene (5 bases). The CDR3 runs 15 residues. Germline V lookup: CDR1 MGHDK, CDR2 SYGVNS. The V and J ends lost 2 bases and 4 bases respectively, with 14 bases between them. The CDR3 protein is CASSEVEGAGYGYTF. The CDR3 nucleotides are TGTGCCAGCAGTGAAGTCGAAGGGGCAGGCTATGGCTACACCTTC.

The V call is TRBV7-9, the J call TRBJ1-4; D unclear. The CDR3 loop spans 11 amino acids. The germline V gene has CDR1 SEHNR and CDR2 FQNEAQ (reference sequence). Trimming took 4 bases from V and 14 from J, leaving 11 bases between them. CDR3 nucleotide sequence: TGTGCCAGCAGCTCCGAGGGCGCTCTGTTTTTT. Protein: CASSSEGALFF.

The J gene is TRBJ1-4, the V gene TRBV6-1; the match to TRBD1 covers 7 bases. CDR1 and CDR2 from the germline V gene are MNHNS and SASEGT. The ends lost 7 bases at V and 7 bases at J; junction bases unmatched: 3. The CDR3 consists of 12 residues. In DNA, the CDR3 is TGTGCCAGCACCAGACAGGGTGAAAAACTGTTTTTT. Residues: CASTRQGEKLFF.

V gene TRBV19 combines with J gene TRBJ2-7, with D uncertain. V was clipped by 0 bases and J by 6 bases, with 6 bases between them. CDR1 is LNHDA, CDR2 SQIVND, per germline (reference sequence). The CDR3 consists of 12 residues. CDR3 sequence: CASSIDLGEQYF. The CDR3 nucleotides are TGTGCCAGTAGTATAGATCTTGGCGAGCAGTACTTC. Complete variable domain (other parts from reference TRBV19 and TRBJ2-7): DGGITQSPKYLFRKEGQNVTLSCEQNLNHDAMYWYRQDPGQGLRLIYYSQIVNDFQKGDIAEGYSVSREKKESFPLTVTSAQKNPTAFYLCASSIDLGEQYFGPGTRLTVT.

The V call is TRBV6-6, the J call TRBJ1-5; 8 nucleotides match TRBD1. In germline, CDR1 is MNHNY, CDR2 SVGAGI (reference sequence). The V gene end was trimmed by 5 bases and the J gene end by 10 bases; junction bases not matched to a gene: 7. This CDR3 has 13 residues. As DNA, the CDR3 is TGTGCCAGCAGTGGGGACAGGTTCGGACCCCAGCATTTT. Translated: CASSGDRFGPQHF.

The chain has TRBV13 and TRBJ1-2, with TRBD1 matching 7 bases. The germline V gene encodes CDR1 PRHDT and CDR2 FYEKMQ (reference sequence). V was clipped by 7 bases and J by 4 bases; unmatched bases: 9. This CDR3 contains 14 residues. The CDR3 region is CASTTLSGGYGYTF. In DNA form, the CDR3 reads TGTGCCAGCACCACTTTATCAGGGGGCTATGGCTACACCTTC.

The chain links TRBV6-1 to TRBJ2-2, with D perhaps matching TRBD1 (6 bases). The CDR3 spans 15 residues. The V gene's germline CDR1 is MNHNS and CDR2 SASEGT. Trimming left V 7 bases short and J 1 base short, with 13 bases between. The CDR3 DNA is TGTGCCAGCACCCGGGACACTTGGAACACCGGGGAGCTGTTTTTT. Amino acid sequence: CASTRDTWNTGELFF.

The table lists this clone with a count of one. The J gene is TRBJ1-2, the V gene TRBV5-6; D gene unclear. The CDR3 has 17 amino acids. Germline V lookup: CDR1 SGHDT, CDR2 YYEEEE. The ends were cut back, 4 bases at V and 0 bases at J, with 19 bases in the middle. The CDR3 is CASSRTSGSVANYGYTF. Written as DNA, the CDR3 is TGTGCCAGCAGCCGTACGTCAGGATCGGTAGCTAACTATGGCTACACCTTC. The full variable domain, completed using reference TRBV5-6 and TRBJ1-2, is DAGVTQSPTHLIKTRGQQVTLRCSPKSGHDTVSWYQQALGQGPQFIFQYYEEEERQRGNFPDRFSGHQFPNYSSELNVNALLLGDSALYLCASSRTSGSVANYGYTFGSGTRLTVV.

The V and J genes are TRBV19 and TRBJ1-5, with D possibly being TRBD1 (5 bases). The CDR3 length is 15 residues. Trimming removed 7 bases at V and 2 bases at J, with 15 bases between. From germline, CDR1 is LNHDA and CDR2 SQIVND (reference sequence). The CDR3 DNA reads TGTGCCAGTAACGTAATCGACAGTCGCAATCAGCCCCAGCATTTT. This translates into CASNVIDSRNQPQHF.

This clone appeared a single time. The chain joins TRBV12-5 to TRBJ2-7; 8 nucleotides align to TRBD1. Trimming took 6 bases from V and 5 from J; bases not matched to a gene: 12. The CDR3 has 15 residues. From germline, CDR1 is LGHNT and CDR2 FRNRAP. The CDR3, as DNA: TGTGCTAGTGGCCAACTACGGACAGGGAAGGACGAGCAGTACTTC. This encodes CASGQLRTGKDEQYF.

This chain uses TRBV7-2 with TRBJ1-6, with 7 bases lining up with TRBD1. Germline-derived CDR1 and CDR2 are SGHTA and FQGNSA. This CDR3 has 16 amino acids. Trimming at V came to 2 bases and at J to 7 bases, leaving 8 bases not matched to a gene. The CDR3 here is CASSLFVAGGNSPLHF. Here the CDR3 DNA reads TGTGCCAGCAGCTTATTTGTGGCAGGGGGAAATTCACCCCTCCACTTT.

The CDR3 region is CASSVWGRGGEAFF. For the CDR3, the DNA is TGTGCCAGCAGTGTATGGGGGAGAGGCGGTGAAGCTTTCTTT. The chain combines TRBV2 with TRBJ1-1, with D maybe TRBD1 (5 bases). The germline gives CDR1 SNHLY, CDR2 FYNNEI. The V gene lost 4 bases and the J gene lost 7 bases, with 16 bases spanning the gap. The CDR3 contains 14 residues.

This chain connects TRBV5-4 to TRBJ2-5; 9 bases are a match to TRBD2. With 4 bases clipped from V and 1 base from J, the junction kept 5 bases outside the gene matches. The CDR3 runs 15 residues. Germline V gives CDR1 SGHNT, CDR2 YYREEE (reference sequence). The CDR3 nucleotides read TGTGCCAGCAGCCCCGCGGGGGGGCTCCAAGAGACCCAGTACTTC. This translates into CASSPAGGLQETQYF.

The chain uses TRBV11-2 and TRBJ1-1; D uncertain. In germline, CDR1 is SGHAT, CDR2 FQNNGV. V was pared by 3 bases and J by 3 bases, with 23 bases between. This CDR3 has 18 amino acids. CDR3 DNA: TGTGCCAGCAGCTTTAACGTACACCTAGCCGGAAGGGACACTGAAGCTTTCTTT. As protein: CASSFNVHLAGRDTEAFF.

This chain connects TRBV9 to TRBJ2-2; 7 bases agree with TRBD1. J lost 3 bases, V lost 5 bases, and 10 bases had no gene match. This CDR3 contains 16 residues. Germline values: CDR1 SGDLS, CDR2 YYNGEE. Here the CDR3 reads CASSVIQGYDTGELFF. As DNA, the CDR3 is TGTGCCAGCAGTGTTATACAGGGGTACGACACCGGGGAGCTGTTTTTT. The entire variable domain, with the rest obtained from reference TRBV9 and TRBJ2-2, is as follows: DSGVTQTPKHLITATGQRVTLRCSPRSGDLSVYWYQQSLDQGLQFLIQYYNGEERAKGNILERFSAQQFPDLHSELNLSSLELGDSALYFCASSVIQGYDTGELFFGEGSRLTVL.

V and J are TRBV2 and TRBJ2-2, with D possibly TRBD2 on 6 matching bases. CDR1 and CDR2 from the germline V gene are SNHLY and FYNNEI. CDR3 length: 12 amino acids. CDR3 sequence reads: CAGTRGTGELFF. The CDR3 nucleotides read TGTGCGGGGACGCGGGGCACCGGGGAGCTGTTTTTT.

The chain combines TRBV9 with TRBJ1-1; D is unresolved. This CDR3 region has 14 residues. The V end lost 1 base, the J end lost 1 base, and 8 bases lay between the germline ends. CDR1 is SGDLS and CDR2 is YYNGEE in the germline V gene. CDR3 DNA sequence: TGTGCCAGCAGCGTATTTCCCGAGAACACTGAAGCTTTCTTT. It specifies CASSVFPENTEAFF. Full variable domain (outside the CDR3, taken from reference TRBV9 and TRBJ1-1): DSGVTQTPKHLITATGQRVTLRCSPRSGDLSVYWYQQSLDQGLQFLIQYYNGEERAKGNILERFSAQQFPDLHSELNLSSLELGDSALYFCASSVFPENTEAFFGQGTRLTVV.

This chain uses TRBV9 with TRBJ2-1, with TRBD2 matching over 13 bases. Per the germline V gene, CDR1 is SGDLS and CDR2 is YYNGEE. With V trimmed by 0 bases and J by 6 bases, 6 bases remained unmatched. The CDR3 length is 17 residues. CDR3 in amino acids: CASSVAPLAGGLNEQFF. For the CDR3, the DNA is TGTGCCAGCAGCGTAGCCCCACTAGCGGGGGGGCTCAATGAGCAGTTCTTC.

The rearrangement joins TRBV7-2 to TRBJ1-5; D is unresolved. Between the trimmed V and J ends, which lost 6 bases and 0 bases, there was a span of 6 bases. CDR3 size: 13 residues. Germline V gene data show CDR1 as SGHTA and CDR2 as FQGNSA. The CDR3 DNA is TGTGCCAGCAGAGGAAGTAGCAATCAGCCCCAGCATTTT. Protein product: CASRGSSNQPQHF.

This clone was counted only a few times. The chain carries TRBV10-3 and TRBJ2-3; D is unresolved. Trimming stripped 0 bases from V and 2 bases from J, with 15 bases between. The CDR3 contains 17 residues. Germline CDR1 ENHRY, CDR2 SYGVKD. CDR3 loop: CAISESPGPSPTDTQYF. The CDR3 DNA reads as TGTGCCATCAGTGAGTCACCGGGTCCCTCCCCCACAGATACGCAGTATTTT.

The chain recombines TRBV18 with TRBJ2-5; D not resolved. V lost 7 bases and J lost 3, with 12 bases in between. The CDR3 has 13 amino acids. Germline loops: CDR1 KGHSH, CDR2 LQKENI. DNA for the CDR3: TGTGCCAGCTATTTACGCCGGGAAGAGACCCAGTACTTC. It encodes CASYLRREETQYF.

The gene calls are TRBV28 and TRBJ1-2; TRBD1 agrees at 10 bases. The CDR3 has 15 residues. Unmatched junction bases numbered 7, after V lost 5 bases and J lost 4 bases. The germline gives CDR1 MDHEN, CDR2 SYDVKM. In DNA, the CDR3 is TGTGCCAGCAGTACGACAGGGGGCGAGGGCTATGGCTACACCTTC. This translates into CASSTTGGEGYGYTF.

The rearrangement links TRBV6-1 to TRBJ2-1; no reliable D call. V lost 2 bases and J 14 bases, leaving 13 bases between the germline ends. This CDR3 spans 12 amino acids. Germline V gene data show CDR1 as MNHNS and CDR2 as SASEGT. This CDR3 is CASSESLIQEFF. CDR3 DNA sequence: TGTGCCAGCAGTGAAAGTTTGATTCAGGAGTTCTTC.

This clone was counted between two and nine times. This chain uses TRBV13 with TRBJ2-3; D call uncertain. Germline V lookup: CDR1 PRHDT, CDR2 FYEKMQ (reference sequence). The V end was cut by 6 bases, the J end by 2 bases, with 9 bases between. There are 13 residues in the CDR3. Here the CDR3 DNA reads TGTGCCAGCAGACAACTGCACACAGATACGCAGTATTTT. It is translated as CASRQLHTDTQYF. The full variable domain, completed using reference TRBV13 and TRBJ2-3, is AAGVIQSPRHLIKEKRETATLKCYPIPRHDTVYWYQQGPGQDPQFLISFYEKMQSDKGSIPDRFSAQQFSDYHSELNMSSLELGDSALYFCASRQLHTDTQYFGPGTRLTVL.

This chain uses TRBV11-2 with TRBJ2-5, with unresolved D. Trimming shortened V by 2 bases and J by 5 bases, and 9 bases separated the two germline ends. Germline V gene lookup returns CDR1 SGHAT and CDR2 FQNNGV. This CDR3 has 13 amino acids. The DNA of the CDR3 is TGTGCCAGCAGCTTACGTCGGGTCGAGACCCAGTACTTC. Its translation is CASSLRRVETQYF. The whole variable domain, remainder taken from reference TRBV11-2 and TRBJ2-5, is EAGVAQSPRYKIIEKRQSVAFWCNPISGHATLYWYQQILGQGPKLLIQFQNNGVVDDSQLPKDRFSAERLKGVDSTLKIQPAKLEDSAVYLCASSLRRVETQYFGPGTRLLVL.

The chain combines TRBV12-5 with TRBJ2-5, with D tentatively TRBD1 (5 bases). The CDR3 is 13 amino acids. Germline V gene lookup returns CDR1 LGHNT and CDR2 FRNRAP. V was cut by 5 bases and J by 5 bases, with 12 bases left in between. CDR3 in amino acids: CASGVTVLETQYF. DNA for the CDR3: TGTGCTAGTGGTGTGACAGTTCTGGAGACCCAGTACTTC.